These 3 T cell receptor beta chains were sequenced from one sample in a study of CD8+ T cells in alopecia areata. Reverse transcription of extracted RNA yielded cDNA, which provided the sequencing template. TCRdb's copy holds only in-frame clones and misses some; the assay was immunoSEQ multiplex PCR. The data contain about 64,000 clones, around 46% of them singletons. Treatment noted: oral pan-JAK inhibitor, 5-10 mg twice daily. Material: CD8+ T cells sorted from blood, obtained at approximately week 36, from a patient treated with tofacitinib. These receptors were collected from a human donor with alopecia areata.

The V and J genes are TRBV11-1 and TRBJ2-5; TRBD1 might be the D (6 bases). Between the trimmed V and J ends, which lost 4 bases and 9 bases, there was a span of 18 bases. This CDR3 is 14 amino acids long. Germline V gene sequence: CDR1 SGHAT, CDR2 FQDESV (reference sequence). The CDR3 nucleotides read TGTGCCAGCAGCTCAACTGGGGGCAAGATGGCCCAGTACTTC. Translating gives CASSSTGGKMAQYF.

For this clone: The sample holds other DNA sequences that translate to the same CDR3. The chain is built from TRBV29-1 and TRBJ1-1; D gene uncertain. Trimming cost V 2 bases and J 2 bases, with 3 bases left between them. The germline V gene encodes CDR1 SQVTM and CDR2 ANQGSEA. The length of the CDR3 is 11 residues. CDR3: CSVELNTEAFF. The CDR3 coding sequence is TGCAGCGTTGAACTAAACACTGAAGCTTTCTTT.

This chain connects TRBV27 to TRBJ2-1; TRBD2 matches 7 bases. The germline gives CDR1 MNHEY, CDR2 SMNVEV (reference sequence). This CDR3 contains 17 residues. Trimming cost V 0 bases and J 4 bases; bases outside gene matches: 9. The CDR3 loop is CASSLSEGGPWYNEQFF. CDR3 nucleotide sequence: TGTGCCAGCAGTTTATCGGAGGGAGGGCCGTGGTACAATGAGCAGTTCTTC.